A single sample is the source of the 30 T cell receptor beta chains below, sequenced in a study of blood T cell repertoires in COVID-19. Data came from immunoSEQ multiplex PCR; TCRdb stores just in-frame clones and leaves some out. The repertoire consists of tens of thousands of clones, with 85% to 90% occurring once and the leading ten covering about 15%. The sample taken for sequencing was peripheral blood. Every receptor here comes from an elderly man in a cohort sampled during active COVID-19.

This clone appeared once. The DNA of the CDR3 is TGTGCCAGCAGCTTAGCCCGGGGTATCGGCACAGATACGCAGTATTTT. Protein product: CASSLARGIGTDTQYF. This chain links TRBV7-9 with TRBJ2-3; TRBD2 might be the D (5 bases). Germline-derived CDR1 and CDR2 are SEHNR and FQNEAQ (reference sequence). The CDR3 extends over 16 amino acids. Deletions cut 0 bases from V and 1 base from J, with 11 bases between.

This chain uses TRBV5-1 with TRBJ2-5, with 7 positions matching TRBD2. Unmatched junction bases numbered 6, after V lost 2 bases and J lost 5 bases. From germline, CDR1 is SGHRS and CDR2 YFSETQ. The length of the CDR3 is 14 residues. The CDR3 region has the DNA TGCGCCAGCAGCTTAGGCGGGGAGGGGGAGACCCAGTACTTC. Translation gives CASSLGGEGETQYF.

This clone was found once. V usage is TRBV7-3 and J usage is TRBJ1-2, with D unclear. The CDR3 is 13 amino acids. Germline-derived CDR1 and CDR2 are SGHTA and FQGTGA. V was trimmed by 5 bases and J by 4 bases, leaving 11 bases between them. CDR3 region: CASSRGQVYGYTF. The CDR3 DNA reads as TGTGCCAGCAGCAGAGGGCAGGTCTATGGCTACACCTTC. The full variable domain, in which reference TRBV7-3 and TRBJ1-2 provide the parts outside the CDR3, is GAGVSQTPSNKVTEKGKYVELRCDPISGHTALYWYRQSLGQGPEFLIYFQGTGAADDSGLPNDRFFAVRPEGSVSTLKIQRTERGDSAVYLCASSRGQVYGYTFGSGTRLTVV.

The chain employs TRBV18 and TRBJ2-7, with TRBD1 identical over 8 bases. The trim removed 3 bases at V and 2 bases at J, leaving 3 bases unmatched. There are 14 residues in the CDR3. In germline, CDR1 is KGHSH, CDR2 LQKENI. CDR3 amino acids: CASSPQGAAYEQYF. As DNA, the CDR3 is TGTGCCAGCTCACCTCAGGGGGCGGCCTACGAGCAGTACTTC.

V and J are TRBV12-3 or TRBV12-4 and TRBJ2-5; D is unclear. V was pared by 3 bases and J by 5 bases, with 7 bases between. CDR3 length: 12 amino acids. CDR3 sequence (DNA): TGTGCCAGCAGTTTTTCGGTTGAGACCCAGTACTTC. Its translation: CASSFSVETQYF.

The CDR3 DNA is TGTGCCAGCAGCGACGGGACAGGGACAGATACGCAGTATTTT. Protein sequence: CASSDGTGTDTQYF. The genes are TRBV2 and TRBJ2-3; TRBD1 aligns across 9 bases. Germline CDR1 SNHLY, CDR2 FYNNEI. This CDR3 has 14 amino acids. Trimming cost V 6 bases and J 3 bases; bases outside gene matches: 4.

The V call is TRBV19, the J call TRBJ1-2; D remains ambiguous. The V and J ends lost 7 bases and 5 bases respectively, with 8 bases between them. CDR1 is LNHDA, CDR2 SQIVND, per germline (reference sequence). The CDR3 is 11 residues long. The CDR3 is CASNAGYGYTF. The CDR3 coding sequence is TGTGCCAGTAACGCAGGATATGGCTACACCTTC.

This clone was found once. V is TRBV15 and J is TRBJ1-5; D ambiguous. The CDR3 is 15 residues long. CDR1 and CDR2 from the germline V gene are LNHNV and YYDKDF (reference sequence). V was trimmed by 4 bases and J by 0 bases, leaving 10 bases between them. The CDR3 coding sequence is TGTGCCACCAGCACCCAGCGGGTTAGCAATCAGCCCCAGCATTTT. Its protein product is CATSTQRVSNQPQHF.

The chain has TRBV6-5 and TRBJ2-1; D unresolved. This CDR3 is 14 amino acids long. Trimming shortened V by 9 bases and J by 5 bases, and 17 bases separated the two germline ends. CDR1 MNHEY and CDR2 SVGAGI come from the germline V gene. The DNA of the CDR3 is TGTGCCAGGAATCTGGCGGATAGAAACAATGAGCAGTTCTTC. It yields the protein CARNLADRNNEQFF.

The V and J genes are TRBV5-5 and TRBJ2-3; maybe TRBD2 (5 bases). Trimming removed 2 bases from V and 9 bases from J, with 13 bases in between. Germline V gives CDR1 SGHKS, CDR2 YYEKEE (reference sequence). The CDR3 contains 13 residues. The CDR3 bases are TGTGCCAGCAGCTTCGCGGGCGGAGACACGCAGTATTTT. This translates into CASSFAGGDTQYF.

This chain uses TRBV11-1 with TRBJ1-1; D unclear. The germline CDR1 and CDR2 sequences are SGHAT and FQDESV (reference sequence). The V and J ends lost 1 base and 0 bases respectively, with 9 bases between them. This CDR3 spans 15 amino acids. The CDR3 loop is CASSLGAPMNTEAFF. CDR3 bases: TGTGCCAGCAGCTTAGGGGCGCCGATGAACACTGAAGCTTTCTTT.

The V call is TRBV21-1, the J call TRBJ1-1; the DNA was not used to check the table's D call, TRBD1. TRBV21-1 corresponds to a pseudogene. This CDR3 is built from 15 residues. CDR3 residues: CASSTSGTKGAEAFF. DNA for the CDR3: TGTGCCAGCAGCACCTCCGGGACCAAGGGGGCTGAAGCTTTCTTT.

The rearrangement joins TRBV6-4 to TRBJ1-1; perhaps TRBD1 as D (5 bases). The CDR3 is 16 residues long. The V gene's germline CDR1 is MRHNA and CDR2 SNTAGT. V was clipped by 5 bases and J by 2 bases, with 18 bases between them. The CDR3 here is CASSSGGSETNTEAFF. In nucleotides, the CDR3 is TGTGCCAGCAGTTCGGGGGGTTCGGAAACCAACACTGAAGCTTTCTTT.

J is TRBJ1-3 and V is TRBV18, with D uncertain. V was trimmed by 0 bases and J by 8 bases, leaving 11 bases between them. The CDR3 spans 14 residues. Germline lookup yields CDR1 KGHSH and CDR2 LQKENI. The CDR3 region is CASSPPGAVDTIYF. The CDR3 bases are TGTGCCAGCTCACCACCCGGAGCGGTCGACACCATATATTTT.

CDR3 nucleotide sequence: TGTGCCAGTAGTGGCCCTGGACAGGGGAGCCTCTATGGCTACACCTTC. Translating gives CASSGPGQGSLYGYTF. The rearrangement joins TRBV19 to TRBJ1-2; 9 bases line up with TRBD1. From germline, CDR1 is LNHDA and CDR2 SQIVND (reference sequence). The CDR3 covers 16 residues. J gave up 4 bases and V 5 bases, and 11 bases lay outside the gene matches.

This clone was recorded once. The J gene is TRBJ2-5, the V gene TRBV5-1; D might be TRBD2 (5 bases). The CDR3 contains 14 residues. From germline, CDR1 is SGHRS and CDR2 YFSETQ. Trimming removed 1 base at V and 0 bases at J, with 7 bases between. DNA for the CDR3: TGCGCCAGCAGCTTGAGAGGGAACCAAGAGACCCAGTACTTC. Its protein is CASSLRGNQETQYF.

CDR3 nucleotide sequence: TGTGCCAGCAGCTTAGGGGGGGGAAGGTATGGCTACACCTTC. Translated, it gives CASSLGGGRYGYTF. The V and J genes are TRBV7-2 and TRBJ1-2, with D perhaps matching TRBD1 (5 bases). The V gene lost 1 base and the J gene lost 5 bases, with 11 bases spanning the gap. This CDR3 contains 14 residues. Germline assignment: CDR1 SGHTA and CDR2 FQGNSA.

V is TRBV11-3 and J is TRBJ2-5, with 11 bases identical to TRBD2. This CDR3 region has 15 residues. Unmatched junction bases numbered 1, after V lost 4 bases and J lost 0 bases. CDR1 and CDR2 (germline): SGHNT, YENEEA. CDR3 in amino acids: CASSSSGGYQETQYF. CDR3 DNA sequence: TGTGCCAGCAGCTCTAGCGGGGGGTACCAAGAGACCCAGTACTTC.

The chain is built from TRBV18 and TRBJ2-7, with D unclear. This CDR3 has 12 amino acids. V was clipped by 6 bases and J by 3 bases, with 9 bases between them. Germline loops: CDR1 KGHSH, CDR2 LQKENI. This chain's CDR3 is CASSPGGYEQYV. Here the CDR3 DNA reads TGTGCCAGCTCCCCGGGTGGCTACGAGCAGTACGTC.

The gene calls are TRBV3-1 (or the pseudogene TRBV3-2) and TRBJ2-5; 15 bases fit TRBD2. The V and J ends lost 4 bases and 3 bases, in that order; junction bases with no gene match: 3. This CDR3 has 16 amino acids. Looked up from germline, CDR1 is LGHDT and CDR2 is YNNKEL (reference sequence). The CDR3 DNA reads TGTGCCAGCAGCCCGGGACTAGCGGGGGGCGAAGAGACCCAGTACTTC. Residues: CASSPGLAGGEETQYF.

There are a few counts of this clone. The chain is built from TRBV18 and TRBJ2-7, with D maybe TRBD1 (6 bases). The CDR3 is 13 amino acids. Trimming cost V 3 bases and J 2 bases, with 8 bases left between them. Looked up from germline, CDR1 is KGHSH and CDR2 is LQKENI. DNA for the CDR3: TGTGCCAGCTCACCCGGACAGCCCTACGAGCAGTACTTC. Amino acid sequence: CASSPGQPYEQYF.

The genes are TRBV28 and TRBJ2-1, with 8 bases lining up with TRBD2. The CDR3 covers 16 residues. J gave up 1 base and V 5 bases, and 7 bases lay outside the gene matches. Germline V gives CDR1 MDHEN, CDR2 SYDVKM. Here the CDR3 DNA reads TGTGCCAGCAGTATTCGCCGCGGGGGGTCCTACAATGAGCAGTTCTTC. It is translated as CASSIRRGGSYNEQFF. Variable domain in full (rest from reference TRBV28 and TRBJ2-1): DVKVTQSSRYLVKRTGEKVFLECVQDMDHENMFWYRQDPGLGLRLIYFSYDVKMKEKGDIPEGYSVSREKKERFSLILESASTNQTSMYLCASSIRRGGSYNEQFFGPGTRLTVL.

The genes are TRBV19 and TRBJ1-5, with D uncertain. The CDR3 is made up of 16 amino acids. In germline, CDR1 is LNHDA, CDR2 SQIVND (reference sequence). V was cut by 5 bases and J by 0 bases, with 14 bases left in between. The CDR3 sequence is CASSPHPSYSNQPQHF. CDR3 bases: TGTGCCAGTAGTCCTCATCCCAGTTATAGCAATCAGCCCCAGCATTTT.

J is TRBJ1-5 and V is TRBV5-3, with TRBD1 as a possible D gene (5 bases). TRBV5-3 belongs to the ORF category, with a function that is uncertain. CDR3 size: 14 residues. V shed 1 base and J shed 1 base, with 6 bases lying between them. CDR3 sequence: CARSLPGSNQPQHF. The CDR3 DNA reads TGTGCCAGAAGCTTGCCAGGGAGCAATCAGCCCCAGCATTTT.

This clone appeared a single time. CDR3 in amino acids: CASTEQGLHGYTF. DNA of the CDR3: TGTGCCAGCACCGAGCAGGGGTTGCATGGCTACACCTTC. The rearrangement links TRBV7-9 to TRBJ1-2; D might be TRBD1 (6 bases). This CDR3 spans 13 amino acids. V lost 7 bases and J 6 bases, leaving 15 bases between the germline ends. Germline assignment: CDR1 SEHNR and CDR2 FQNEAQ (reference sequence).

The J gene is TRBJ1-4, the V gene TRBV20-1, with D perhaps TRBD1 (6 bases). Trimming shortened V by 6 bases and J by 8 bases, and 10 bases separated the two germline ends. This CDR3 spans 11 amino acids. Germline V CDR1 and CDR2: DFQATT, SNEGSKA (reference sequence). The CDR3 coding sequence is TGCAGTGCGGGGGGGACAGAAAAACTGTTTTTT. It is translated as CSAGGTEKLFF.

This chain joins TRBV18 and TRBJ1-1, with a tentative D call TRBD1 (6 bases). Per the germline V gene, CDR1 is KGHSH and CDR2 is LQKENI. Trimming left V 1 base short and J 5 bases short, with 14 bases between. CDR3 size: 15 residues. The DNA of the CDR3 is TGTGCCAGCTCACCACTACAGGGACCTGAAACTGAAGCTTTCTTT. Amino acid sequence: CASSPLQGPETEAFF.

The CDR3 coding sequence is TGTGCCACCAGTGATCGTACGGGACTAAGATACAATGAGCAGTTCTTC. It specifies CATSDRTGLRYNEQFF. V gene TRBV24-1 combines with J gene TRBJ2-1, with 7 bases lining up with TRBD2. Losses at the gene ends were 3 bases for V and 4 bases for J; bases not matched to a gene: 8. Germline CDR1 KGHDR, CDR2 SFDVKD. This CDR3 is built from 16 residues.

J is TRBJ1-2 and V is TRBV10-1, with D tentatively TRBD1 (6 bases). V was pared by 3 bases and J by 5 bases, with 16 bases between. The CDR3 loop spans 15 amino acids. Germline CDR1 is WNHNN and CDR2 is SYGVQD (reference sequence). Written as DNA, the CDR3 is TGCGCCAGCAGTGACCCTCGGGGGGGGGCGTATGGCTACACCTTC. Protein: CASSDPRGGAYGYTF.

V gene TRBV11-2 combines with J gene TRBJ1-4; 9 nucleotides match TRBD1. Germline CDR1 reads SGHAT; CDR2 reads FQNNGV. The V segment lost 4 bases and the J segment 6 bases; nucleotides outside the gene matches: 3. This CDR3 is 14 amino acids long. This CDR3 is CASSYRDRDEKLFF. CDR3 sequence (DNA): TGTGCCAGCAGCTACCGGGACAGGGATGAAAAACTGTTTTTT.